The TCR beta chain described here comes from a study of blood T cell repertoires in COVID-19. Background on the study: Collection of acute and convalescent COVID-19 samples took place in the United States, Italy and Spain. T cells, B-cell-depleted T cells, or PBMCs provided the cDNA or gDNA that served as material.

This clone was observed a single time. The method was immunoSEQ multiplex PCR; TCRdb's version includes in-frame clones alone and lacks a portion of them. This table holds roughly 260,000 clones, approximately 89% found once. V gave up 1 base and J gave up 0 bases, with 9 bases separating them. The germline V gene has CDR1 SEHNR and CDR2 FQNEAQ (reference sequence). This CDR3 is 15 amino acids long. Across about two dozen US areas, participants ranged in age from about 18 to 90 years. Self-reported history from a screening survey and questionnaire set each donor's cohort. The chain links TRBV7-9 to TRBJ1-2; weak D call: TRBD1 (6 bases). Sequencing was performed on PBMCs or T cells enriched from blood (not recorded which). The source is a woman younger than 30 who had recovered from COVID-19. In nucleotides, the CDR3 is TGTGCCAGCAGCTTAGGGCAGGGGTCTAACTATGGCTACACCTTC. Residues: CASSLGQGSNYGYTF. The variable domain in full, with the rest retrieved from reference TRBV7-9 and TRBJ1-2, is DTGVSQNPRHKITKRGQNVTFRCDPISEHNRLYWYRQTLGQGPEFLTYFQNEAQLEKSRLLSDRFSAERPKGSFSTLEIQRTEQGDSAMYLCASSLGQGSNYGYTFGSGTRLTVV.